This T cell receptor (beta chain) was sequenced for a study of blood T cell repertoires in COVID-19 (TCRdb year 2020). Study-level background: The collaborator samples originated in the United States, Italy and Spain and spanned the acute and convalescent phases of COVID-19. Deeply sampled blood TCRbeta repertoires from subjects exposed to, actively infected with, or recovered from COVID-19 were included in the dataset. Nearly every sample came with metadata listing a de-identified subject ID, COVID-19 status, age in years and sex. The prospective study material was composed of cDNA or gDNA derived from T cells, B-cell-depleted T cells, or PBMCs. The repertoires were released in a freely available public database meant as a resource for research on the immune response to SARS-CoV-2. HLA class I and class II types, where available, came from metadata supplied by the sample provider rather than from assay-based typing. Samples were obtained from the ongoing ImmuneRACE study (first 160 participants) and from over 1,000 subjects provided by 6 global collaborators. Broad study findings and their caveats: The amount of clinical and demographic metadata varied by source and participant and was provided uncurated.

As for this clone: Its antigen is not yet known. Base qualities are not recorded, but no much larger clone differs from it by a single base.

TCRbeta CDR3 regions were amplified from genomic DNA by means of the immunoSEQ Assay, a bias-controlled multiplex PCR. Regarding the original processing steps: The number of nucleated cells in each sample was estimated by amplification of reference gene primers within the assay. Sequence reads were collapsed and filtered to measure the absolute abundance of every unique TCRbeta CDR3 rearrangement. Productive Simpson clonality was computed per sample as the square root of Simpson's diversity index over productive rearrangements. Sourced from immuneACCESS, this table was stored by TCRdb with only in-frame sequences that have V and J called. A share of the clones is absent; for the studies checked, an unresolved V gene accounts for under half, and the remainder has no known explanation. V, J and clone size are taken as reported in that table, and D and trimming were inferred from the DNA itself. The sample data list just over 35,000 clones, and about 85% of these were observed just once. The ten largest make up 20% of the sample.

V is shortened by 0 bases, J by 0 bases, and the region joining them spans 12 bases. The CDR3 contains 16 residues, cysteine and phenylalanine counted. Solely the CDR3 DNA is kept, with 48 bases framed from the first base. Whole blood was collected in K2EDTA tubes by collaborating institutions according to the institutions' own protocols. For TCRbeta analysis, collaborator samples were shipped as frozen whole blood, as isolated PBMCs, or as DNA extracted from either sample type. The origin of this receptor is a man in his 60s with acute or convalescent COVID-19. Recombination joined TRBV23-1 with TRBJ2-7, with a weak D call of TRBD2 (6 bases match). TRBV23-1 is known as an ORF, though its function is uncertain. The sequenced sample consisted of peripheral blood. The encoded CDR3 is CASSQSRRGTSYEQYF. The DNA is TGCGCCAGCAGTCAATCACGGAGGGGCACCTCCTACGAGCAGTACTTC.